The rows below give T cell receptor beta chains drawn from one sample of a study of T cells after yellow fever vaccination. TCRdb analysed the 5' RACE reads with MiXCR anew, one entry per CDR3 protein. The data contain some 240,000 distinct CDR3 sequences, approximately 3.2% of them seen just once; the ten biggest clones take up under 3.5%. Specimen: CD4+ T cells sorted from PBMCs, collected 10 days after the yellow fever booster vaccination. The receptor set was obtained from a man between 18 and 35 years old who received the YFV17D yellow fever vaccine. Both conserved end residues are part of each CDR3. Each record gives: D gene, J gene, clone size, V gene, CDR3 protein, CDR3 DNA. D genes are given only for firm matches. Clone size, where shown, is once, few, many, or a class for clones that have expanded.

.,TRBJ1-2,few,TRBV4-1,CASSQDGQLDYGYTF,TGCGCCAGCAGCCAAGATGGGCAGCTCGACTATGGCTACACCTTC
.,TRBJ2-5,many,TRBV7-6,CASSLTWRGPSRGQETQYF,TGTGCCAGCAGCTTAACGTGGCGGGGGCCATCGAGGGGGCAAGAGACCCAGTACTTC
.,TRBJ1-1,.,TRBV2,CASTLGQRNTEAFF,TGTGCCAGCACCCTCGGACAGCGGAACACTGAAGCTTTCTTT
.,TRBJ2-7,.,TRBV6-2/TRBV6-3,CASRTGAYEQYF,TGTGCCAGCAGGACCGGAGCCTACGAGCAGTACTTC
.,TRBJ1-2,many,TRBV6-6,CASRLEGYTF,TGTGCCAGCAGACTGGAGGGCTACACCTTC
.,TRBJ2-7,.,TRBV9,CASSVGWQGPLLYEQYF,TGTGCCAGCAGCGTAGGGTGGCAGGGACCCCTCCTCTACGAGCAGTACTTC
TRBD2,TRBJ2-5,.,TRBV7-2,CASSLQRGGQETQYF,TGTGCCAGCAGCTTACAGCGGGGGGGGCAAGAGACCCAGTACTTC
TRBD2,TRBJ2-1,few,TRBV20-1,CSANRGLAGGPSSEQFF,TGCAGTGCTAACCGGGGACTAGCGGGGGGGCCGTCGAGTGAGCAGTTCTTC
.,TRBJ1-6,.,TRBV4-1,CASSQLPPGSSSPLHF,TGCGCCAGCAGCCAACTCCCCCCGGGTAGCAGTTCACCCCTCCACTTT
.,TRBJ2-6,few,TRBV5-4,CASSPSSTPSGANVLTF,TGTGCCAGCAGCCCATCATCCACCCCCTCTGGGGCCAACGTCCTGACTTTC
.,TRBJ2-2,few,TRBV7-2,CASSLVTGHRTGELFF,TGTGCCAGCAGCTTAGTGACAGGACACCGCACCGGGGAGCTGTTTTTT
TRBD1,TRBJ1-5,few,TRBV20-1,CSAIRTGLGGSQPQHF,TGCAGTGCGATCCGGACAGGGTTAGGAGGGAGTCAGCCCCAGCATTTT
.,TRBJ1-2,many,TRBV20-1,CSALGPGASLYGYTF,TGCAGTGCTTTGGGACCGGGGGCAAGCCTTTATGGCTACACCTTC
TRBD1,TRBJ2-4,.,TRBV18,CASSQIRDSNIHIQYF,TGTGCCAGCTCACAAATCAGGGACAGCAACATCCACATTCAGTACTTC
TRBD1,TRBJ1-6,many,TRBV20-1,CSARTGGSGNSPLHF,TGCAGTGCTAGGACAGGGGGCAGCGGGAATTCACCCCTCCACTTT
TRBD1,TRBJ1-5,many,TRBV4-2,CASSQPDRVQPQHF,TGTGCCAGCAGCCAACCCGACAGGGTTCAGCCCCAGCATTTT
.,TRBJ1-5,many,TRBV7-2,CASSWGGGPQHF,TGTGCCAGCAGCTGGGGTGGGGGGCCCCAGCATTTT
.,TRBJ2-3,.,TRBV30,CAWSVGRGDTQNF,TGTGCCTGGAGTGTAGGCAGGGGTGATACGCAGAATTTT
.,TRBJ2-3,.,TRBV3-1,CASSFLLTDTQYF,TGTGCCAGCAGCTTTCTTCTCACAGATACGCAGTATTTT
.,TRBJ1-5,few,TRBV27,CASSSAGDSNQPQHF,TGTGCCAGCAGTTCGGCAGGGGACAGCAATCAGCCCCAGCATTTT
.,TRBJ1-1,few,TRBV29-1,CSSSWGMNTEAFF,TGCAGCTCCTCTTGGGGGATGAACACTGAAGCTTTCTTT
.,TRBJ1-1,few,TRBV21-1,CASSKGPKNTEAFF,TGTGCCAGCAGCAAAGGGCCAAAGAACACTGAAGCTTTCTTT
.,TRBJ1-5,.,TRBV2,CASSSTNSNQPQHF,TGTGCCAGCAGCTCGACAAATAGCAATCAGCCCCAGCATTTT
TRBD2,TRBJ2-5,.,TRBV4-3,CASSQASGGRQETQYF,TGCGCCAGCAGCCAAGCTTCGGGGGGGCGGCAAGAGACCCAGTACTTC
TRBD1,TRBJ1-6,many,TRBV27,CASSFLSSGGSYNSPLHF,TGTGCCAGCAGTTTCCTCTCCTCAGGGGGCTCCTATAATTCACCCCTCCACTTT
.,TRBJ1-4,.,TRBV12-3/TRBV12-4,CASSLRQGKNEKLFF,TGTGCCAGCAGTCTAAGGCAGGGGAAGAATGAAAAACTGTTTTTT
.,TRBJ2-2,many,TRBV7-2,CASSLVGLSNTGELFF,TGTGCCAGCAGCTTAGTTGGATTATCGAACACCGGGGAGCTGTTTTTT
.,TRBJ2-1,few,TRBV9,CASSAQVYNEQFF,TGTGCCAGCAGCGCACAGGTATACAATGAGCAGTTCTTC
.,TRBJ1-1,.,TRBV11-3,CASSFSGGTEAFF,TGTGCCAGCAGCTTTTCCGGGGGAACTGAAGCTTTCTTT
.,TRBJ2-3,few,TRBV29-1,CSGGASTDTQYF,TGCAGCGGGGGGGCTAGCACAGATACGCAGTATTTT
TRBD1,TRBJ2-1,many,TRBV6-2/TRBV6-3,CASTRTGLSNEQFF,TGTGCCAGCACCCGGACAGGGCTCAGCAATGAGCAGTTCTTC
.,TRBJ2-2,many,TRBV27,CASSFGQGRGAGELFF,TGTGCCAGCAGTTTCGGGCAAGGCAGGGGTGCCGGGGAGCTGTTTTTT
TRBD2,TRBJ2-2,many,TRBV7-2,CASSPSGGTNTGELFF,TGTGCCAGCAGCCCCAGCGGGGGGACGAACACCGGGGAGCTGTTTTTT
TRBD2,TRBJ2-1,few,TRBV5-1,CASSPSSGGTSYNEQFF,TGCGCCAGCAGTCCCTCTAGCGGCGGTACGTCCTACAATGAGCAGTTCTTC
TRBD1,TRBJ2-2,many,TRBV5-5,CASSNRDRGTGELFF,TGTGCCAGCAGCAACCGGGACAGGGGGACCGGGGAGCTGTTTTTT
TRBD1,TRBJ2-5,many,TRBV7-2,CASSSNGQGGETQYF,TGTGCCAGCAGCTCTAACGGACAGGGCGGAGAGACCCAGTACTTC
.,TRBJ1-4,.,TRBV12-3/TRBV12-4,CASSLRTTNEKLFF,TGTGCCAGCAGTTTACGTACAACTAATGAAAAACTGTTTTTT
TRBD1,TRBJ2-3,few,TRBV20-1,CSAIDRGLTDTQYF,TGCAGTGCTATTGACAGGGGGCTGACAGATACGCAGTATTTT
TRBD1,TRBJ1-1,.,TRBV20-1,CSARQGPVNTEAFF,TGCAGTGCCAGACAGGGACCGGTGAACACTGAAGCTTTCTTT
.,TRBJ2-6,.,TRBV11-3,CASSLTAGADSGANVLTF,TGTGCCAGCAGCTTAACCGCGGGGGCCGACTCTGGGGCCAACGTCCTGACTTTC
.,TRBJ2-3,.,TRBV10-3,CAISTHGARDGTDTQYF,TGTGCCATCAGTACTCACGGGGCCAGAGATGGCACAGATACGCAGTATTTT
.,TRBJ2-1,few,TRBV5-1,CASSGDPSNEQFF,TGCGCCAGCAGCGGGGACCCTTCTAATGAGCAGTTCTTC
.,TRBJ1-1,few,TRBV5-1,CASSTRGADNTEAFF,TGCGCCAGCAGCACCCGCGGGGCGGACAACACTGAAGCTTTCTTT
.,TRBJ2-3,.,TRBV20-1,CSARGSIRVTDTQYF,TGCAGTGCTAGAGGTAGTATTCGGGTCACAGATACGCAGTATTTT
TRBD1,TRBJ1-5,.,TRBV28,CASSSSGQGNQPQHF,TGTGCCAGCAGTTCTTCAGGACAGGGGAATCAGCCCCAGCATTTT
TRBD1,TRBJ1-1,many,TRBV6-1,CASSERAGGSGTEAFF,TGTGCCAGCAGTGAAAGGGCAGGGGGATCGGGCACTGAAGCTTTCTTT
TRBD1,TRBJ2-5,.,TRBV27,CASSPWDRGPETQYF,TGTGCCAGCAGTCCCTGGGACAGGGGGCCGGAGACCCAGTACTTC
.,TRBJ1-1,few,TRBV12-3/TRBV12-4,CASSFLGGIGTEAFF,TGTGCCAGCAGTTTTCTGGGGGGAATAGGGACTGAAGCTTTCTTT